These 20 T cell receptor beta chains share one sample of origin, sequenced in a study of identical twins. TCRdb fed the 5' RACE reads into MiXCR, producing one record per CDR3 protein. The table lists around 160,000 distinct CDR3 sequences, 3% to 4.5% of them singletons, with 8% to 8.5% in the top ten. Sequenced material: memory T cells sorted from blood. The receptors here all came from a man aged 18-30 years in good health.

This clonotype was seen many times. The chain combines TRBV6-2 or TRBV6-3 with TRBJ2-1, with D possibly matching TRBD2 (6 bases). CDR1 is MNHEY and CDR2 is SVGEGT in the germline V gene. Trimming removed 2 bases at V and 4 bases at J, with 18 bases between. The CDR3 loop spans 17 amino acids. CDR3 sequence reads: CASSYRGFKVGYNEQFF. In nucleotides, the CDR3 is TGTGCCAGCAGTTACCGGGGGTTTAAAGTGGGATACAATGAGCAGTTCTTC.

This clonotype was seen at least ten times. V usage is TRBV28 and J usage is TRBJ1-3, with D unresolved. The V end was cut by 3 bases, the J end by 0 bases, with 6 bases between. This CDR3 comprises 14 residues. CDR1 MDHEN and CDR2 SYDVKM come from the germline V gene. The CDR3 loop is CASSFPASGNTIYF. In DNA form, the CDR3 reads TGTGCCAGCAGTTTTCCGGCCTCTGGAAACACCATATATTTT. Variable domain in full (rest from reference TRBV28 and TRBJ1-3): DVKVTQSSRYLVKRTGEKVFLECVQDMDHENMFWYRQDPGLGLRLIYFSYDVKMKEKGDIPEGYSVSREKKERFSLILESASTNQTSMYLCASSFPASGNTIYFGEGSWLTVV.

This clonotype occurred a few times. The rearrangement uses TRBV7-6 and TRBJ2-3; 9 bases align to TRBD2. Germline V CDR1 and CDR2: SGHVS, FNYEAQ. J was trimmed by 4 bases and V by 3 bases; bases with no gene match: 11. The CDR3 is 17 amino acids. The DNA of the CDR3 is TGTGCCAGCAGCTTCAGCGGGGGGACAGCGGTTCCAGATACGCAGTATTTT. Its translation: CASSFSGGTAVPDTQYF.

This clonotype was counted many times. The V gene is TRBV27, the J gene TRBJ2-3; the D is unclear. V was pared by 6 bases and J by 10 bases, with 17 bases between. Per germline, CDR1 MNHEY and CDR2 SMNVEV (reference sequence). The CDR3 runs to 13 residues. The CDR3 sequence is CASSPGPILAQYF. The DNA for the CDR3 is TGTGCCAGCAGCCCTGGTCCTATTCTGGCGCAGTATTTT.

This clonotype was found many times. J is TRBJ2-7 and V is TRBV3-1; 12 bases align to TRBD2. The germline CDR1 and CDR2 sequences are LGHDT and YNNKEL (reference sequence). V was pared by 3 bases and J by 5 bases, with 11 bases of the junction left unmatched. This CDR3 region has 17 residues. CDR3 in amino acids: CASSHLIGLAGRDEQYV. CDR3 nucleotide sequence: TGTGCCAGCAGCCACTTAATAGGACTAGCGGGAAGGGACGAGCAGTACGTC.

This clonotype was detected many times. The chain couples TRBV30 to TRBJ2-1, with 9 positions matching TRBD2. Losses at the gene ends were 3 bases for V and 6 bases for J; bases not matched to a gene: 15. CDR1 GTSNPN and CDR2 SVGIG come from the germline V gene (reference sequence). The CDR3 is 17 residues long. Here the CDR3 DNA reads TGTGCCTGGAGGGCAATCGACCTTAGCGGGAGACGCAATGAGCAGTTCTTC. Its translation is CAWRAIDLSGRRNEQFF.

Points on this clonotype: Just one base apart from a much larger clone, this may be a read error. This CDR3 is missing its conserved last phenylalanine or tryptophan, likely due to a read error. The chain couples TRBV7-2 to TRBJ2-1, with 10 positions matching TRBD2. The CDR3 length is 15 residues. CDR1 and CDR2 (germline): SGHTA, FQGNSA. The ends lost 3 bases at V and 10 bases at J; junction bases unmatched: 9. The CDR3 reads CASSFSGRTQGEQFY. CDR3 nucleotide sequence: TGTGCCAGCAGCTTTAGCGGGAGGACCCAAGGGGAGCAGTTCTAC.

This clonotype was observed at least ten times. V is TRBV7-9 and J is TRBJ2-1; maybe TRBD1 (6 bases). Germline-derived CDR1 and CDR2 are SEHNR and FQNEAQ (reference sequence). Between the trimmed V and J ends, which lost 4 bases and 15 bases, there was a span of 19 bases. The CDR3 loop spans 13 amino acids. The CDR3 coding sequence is TGTGCCAGCAGCTCTTACCGGACAGACTGGCCGTTCTTC. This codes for CASSSYRTDWPFF.

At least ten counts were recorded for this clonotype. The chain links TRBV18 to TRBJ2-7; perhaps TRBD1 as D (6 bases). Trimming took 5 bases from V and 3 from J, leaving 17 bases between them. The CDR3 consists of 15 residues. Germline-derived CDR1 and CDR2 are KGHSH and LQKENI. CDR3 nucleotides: TGTGCCAGCTCAGCCAGACAGGCCCGAAACTACGAGCAGTACTTC. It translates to CASSARQARNYEQYF. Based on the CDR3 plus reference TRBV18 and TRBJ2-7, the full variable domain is NAGVMQNPRHLVRRRGQEARLRCSPMKGHSHVYWYRQLPEEGLKFMVYLQKENIIDESGMPKERFSAEFPKEGPSILRIQQVVRGDSAAYFCASSARQARNYEQYFGPGTRLTVT.

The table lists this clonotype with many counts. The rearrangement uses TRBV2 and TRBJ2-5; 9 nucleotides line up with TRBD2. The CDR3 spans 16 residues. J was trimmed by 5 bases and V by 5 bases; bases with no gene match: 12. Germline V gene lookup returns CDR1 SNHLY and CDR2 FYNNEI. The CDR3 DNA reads TGTGCCAGCAGTTCCTTTAGCGGGAGCCCCCGGGAGACCCAGTACTTC. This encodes CASSSFSGSPRETQYF.

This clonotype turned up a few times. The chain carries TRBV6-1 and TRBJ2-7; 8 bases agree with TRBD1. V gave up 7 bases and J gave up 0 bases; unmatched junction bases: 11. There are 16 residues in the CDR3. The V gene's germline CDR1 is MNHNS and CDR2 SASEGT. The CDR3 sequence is CASMPFGQGSSYEQYV. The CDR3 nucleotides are TGTGCCAGCATGCCCTTTGGACAGGGTTCCTCCTACGAGCAGTACGTC.

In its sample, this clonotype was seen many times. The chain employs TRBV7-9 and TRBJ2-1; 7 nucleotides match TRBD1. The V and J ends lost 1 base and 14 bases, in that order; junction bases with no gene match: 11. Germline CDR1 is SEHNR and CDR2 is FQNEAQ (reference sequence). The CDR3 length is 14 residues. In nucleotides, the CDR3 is TGTGCCAGCAGCTTAGGGACAGGCGATTCGAGGAAGTTCTTC. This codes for CASSLGTGDSRKFF.

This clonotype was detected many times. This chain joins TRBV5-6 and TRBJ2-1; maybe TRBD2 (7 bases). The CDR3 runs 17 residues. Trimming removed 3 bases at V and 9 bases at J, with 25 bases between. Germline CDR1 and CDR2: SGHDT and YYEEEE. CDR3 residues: CASSYKGGASALREQFF. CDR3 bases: TGTGCCAGCAGCTACAAGGGGGGGGCATCGGCCCTCCGTGAGCAGTTCTTC. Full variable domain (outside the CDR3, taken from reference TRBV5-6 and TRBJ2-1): DAGVTQSPTHLIKTRGQQVTLRCSPKSGHDTVSWYQQALGQGPQFIFQYYEEEERQRGNFPDRFSGHQFPNYSSELNVNALLLGDSALYLCASSYKGGASALREQFFGPGTRLTVL.

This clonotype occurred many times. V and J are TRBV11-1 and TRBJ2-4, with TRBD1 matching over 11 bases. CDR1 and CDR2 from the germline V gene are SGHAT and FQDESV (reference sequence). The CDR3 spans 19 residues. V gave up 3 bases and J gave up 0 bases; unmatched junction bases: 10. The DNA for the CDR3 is TGTGCCAGCAGCTTCATAGTCGGACAGGGGGCATCAGCCAAAAACATTCAGTACTTC. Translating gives CASSFIVGQGASAKNIQYF.

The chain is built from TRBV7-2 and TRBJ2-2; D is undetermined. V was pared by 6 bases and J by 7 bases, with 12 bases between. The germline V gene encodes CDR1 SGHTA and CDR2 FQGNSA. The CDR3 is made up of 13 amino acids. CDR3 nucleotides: TGTGCCAGCAGAGGGATGGTGGTCGGGGAGCTGTTTTTT. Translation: CASRGMVVGELFF.

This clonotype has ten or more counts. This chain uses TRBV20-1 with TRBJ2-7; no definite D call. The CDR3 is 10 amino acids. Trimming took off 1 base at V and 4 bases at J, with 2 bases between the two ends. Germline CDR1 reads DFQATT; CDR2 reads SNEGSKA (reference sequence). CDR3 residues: CSARGYEQYF. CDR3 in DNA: TGCAGTGCTAGAGGGTACGAGCAGTACTTC.

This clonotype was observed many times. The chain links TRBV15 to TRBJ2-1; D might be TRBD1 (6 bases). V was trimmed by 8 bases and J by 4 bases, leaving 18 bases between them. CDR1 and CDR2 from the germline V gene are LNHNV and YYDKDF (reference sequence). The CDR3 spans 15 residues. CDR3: CATAPWTEIYNEQFF. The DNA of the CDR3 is TGTGCCACCGCCCCCTGGACAGAAATTTACAATGAGCAGTTCTTC. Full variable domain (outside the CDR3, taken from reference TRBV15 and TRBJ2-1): DAMVIQNPRYQVTQFGKPVTLSCSQTLNHNVMYWYQQKSSQAPKLLFHYYDKDFNNEADTPDNFQSRRPNTSFCFLDIRSPGLGDTAMYLCATAPWTEIYNEQFFGPGTRLTVL.

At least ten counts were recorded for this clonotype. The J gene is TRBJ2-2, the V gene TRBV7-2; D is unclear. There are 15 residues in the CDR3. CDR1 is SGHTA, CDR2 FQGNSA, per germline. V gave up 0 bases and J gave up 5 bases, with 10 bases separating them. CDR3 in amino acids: CASSLAQLETGELFF. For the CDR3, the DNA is TGTGCCAGCAGCTTAGCCCAGCTAGAAACCGGGGAGCTGTTTTTT.

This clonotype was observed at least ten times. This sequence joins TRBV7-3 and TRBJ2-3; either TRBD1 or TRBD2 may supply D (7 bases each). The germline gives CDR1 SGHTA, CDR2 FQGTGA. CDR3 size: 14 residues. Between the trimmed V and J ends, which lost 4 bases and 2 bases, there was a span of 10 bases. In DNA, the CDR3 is TGTGCCAGCAGCTCAGGGGGGGCCACAGATACGCAGTATTTT. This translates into CASSSGGATDTQYF.

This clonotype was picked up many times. This CDR3 reads CASSSGGYEQYF. CDR3 DNA: TGCGCCAGCAGCTCCGGGGGCTACGAGCAGTACTTC. The V and J genes are TRBV5-1 and TRBJ2-7, with D perhaps matching TRBD2 (6 bases). Trimming pared 3 bases from V and 3 bases from J, leaving 7 bases between. Germline assignment: CDR1 SGHRS and CDR2 YFSETQ. CDR3 length: 12 residues.